The T cell receptor (beta chain) under discussion was sequenced for a study of blood T cell repertoires in COVID-19. The trim removed 3 bases at V and 8 bases at J, leaving 4 bases unmatched. The CDR3 contains 14 residues. Germline CDR1 is MDHEN and CDR2 is SYDVKM. Original processing methods: The authors estimated nucleated cell counts from reference gene primer amplification. Assay used: immunoSEQ multiplex PCR; TCRdb lists only in-frame clones, some missing. The V and J calls and clone size were taken over from that table, and D and trimming were inferred from the DNA. The table records under 50,000 clones, roughly nine tenths of them present only once.

Source material: peripheral blood. The clonotype originates from a man in his 70s with active COVID-19. V and J are TRBV28 and TRBJ1-4, with 9 bases aligning to TRBD1. CDR3 sequence (DNA): TGTGCCAGCAGTTTGGGACAGGGCATCGAAAAACTGTTTTTT. It translates to CASSLGQGIEKLFF.